The sequence of this TCR beta chain was determined in a study of human T cells and chemical hapten exposure. V gave up 1 base and J gave up 1 base, with 7 bases separating them. The CDR3 sequence is 14 residues long. Germline values: CDR1 LGHDT, CDR2 YNNKEL (reference sequence). Time point in this sample: pre-sensitization, week 0. The treatment was: therapeutic diphenylcyclopropenone sensitization with weekly scalp DPC. Ahead of each patch test application, blood was drawn. TCRdb called the RACE reads again in MiXCR, with one record for every CDR3 protein. The data contain 150,000 to 200,000 distinct CDR3 sequences, approximately 31% of them singletons. This clonotype has only a few counts.

This chain links TRBV3-1 with TRBJ1-1, with D hard to call. Sequencing used whole blood, obtained in connection with sensitization to the hapten diphenylcyclopropenone (DPC). The clonotype was recovered from a woman aged 25 to 45 with alopecia areata. Some clones in this sample may be carry-over from other donors' samples. CDR3 coding DNA: TGTGCCAGCAGCCAAGGGCCGGGGAACACTGAAGCTTTCTTT. Translating gives CASSQGPGNTEAFF.